This entry concerns a single T cell receptor (beta chain). Here immunoSEQ multiplex PCR was the method, and the copy in TCRdb shows in-frame clones only, minus some. The sample lists about 300,000 clones, about 82% occurring once. Trimming removed 3 bases at V and 9 bases at J, with 8 bases between. The CDR3 has 11 amino acids. CDR1 and CDR2 from the germline V gene are MNHEY and SVGEGT. This record belongs to a study of blood T cell repertoires in COVID-19. The clonotype originates from a woman aged 50 to 60 with acute or convalescent COVID-19. The sequenced material came from peripheral blood. The genes are TRBV6-2 or TRBV6-3 and TRBJ2-5, with D unclear. CDR3 in amino acids: CASSYQVAQYF. In DNA, the CDR3 is TGTGCCAGCAGTTATCAGGTGGCCCAGTACTTC.